Below, one T cell receptor beta chain is given with its context. Its antigen is unidentified. These data originate in a study of T cell responses to AZD1222 COVID-19 vaccine. Regarding the study as a whole: Repertoire collection took place solely once the T cell response had peaked. Clonal diversity may have been underestimated, and the donors were mostly white British, with more females than males. At study baseline, merely a handful of AZD1222 recipients were seropositive.

Sequencing was performed with immunoSEQ multiplex PCR; in TCRdb, only in-frame clones are kept and a portion is missing. Found here are tens of thousands of clones, approximately 88% of them singletons; the top ten hold 12%. CDR1 is SGHNT and CDR2 is YYREEE in the germline V gene (reference sequence). The CDR3 contains 16 residues. The trim removed 4 bases at V and 2 bases at J, leaving 11 bases unmatched. The chain has TRBV5-4 and TRBJ2-7; 8 bases agree with TRBD1. The sequenced sample was peripheral blood, obtained 28 days after the second AZD1222 dose. The TCR originated in an adult who received the AZD1222 COVID-19 vaccine. DNA for the CDR3: TGTGCCAGCAGCGCCGACCGGGACAGGACCGCCTACGAGCAGTACTTC. Translating gives CASSADRDRTAYEQYF.